Each of the 8 T cell receptor beta chains below was sequenced from the same sample in a study of cytomegalovirus exposure and HLA in healthy donors (dated 2017 in TCRdb). The library was made by the immunoSEQ multiplex PCR assay. The multiplex PCR relied on a mix of 60 forward primers for TCR Vbeta segments and 13 reverse primers for TCR Jbeta segments. TCRdb mirrors the immuneACCESS table, restricted to in-frame sequences. Some clones are absent from its copies; in checked studies, under half trace to an unresolved V gene, and the reason for the others is unknown. This sample has more than 100,000 clones in its table, and more than 60% of those were observed once. Under 9.5% of the sample goes to the ten largest clones. Sequences were obtained from PBMCs. The receptors were gathered from a woman in her thirties or forties in good health and CMV-seropositive.

The genes are TRBV29-1 and TRBJ1-2; 10 bases line up with TRBD1. V lost 6 bases to trimming and J lost 6 bases; unmatched junction nucleotides: 1. This CDR3 region has 11 residues. CDR1 and CDR2 (germline): SQVTM, ANQGSEA. The CDR3 protein is CSVGQGNGYTF. CDR3 DNA: TGCAGCGTGGGACAGGGGAATGGCTACACCTTC.

The V gene is TRBV10-3, the J gene TRBJ1-2, with TRBD1 matching 9 bases. Germline CDR1 and CDR2: ENHRY and SYGVKD. Losses at the gene ends were 3 bases for V and 5 bases for J; bases not matched to a gene: 7. The CDR3 spans 15 residues. CDR3 in DNA: TGTGCCATCAGTGATGGGACAGGGTCGGGGTATGGCTACACCTTC. It translates to CAISDGTGSGYGYTF.

This chain uses TRBV27 with TRBJ2-3; D unclear. CDR3 length: 13 residues. Germline CDR1 reads MNHEY; CDR2 reads SMNVEV (reference sequence). V lost 1 base, J lost 3 bases, and 5 bases lay in between. The CDR3 protein is CASSLFPTDTQYF. CDR3 coding DNA: TGTGCCAGCAGTTTATTCCCAACAGATACGCAGTATTTT.

This clone was recorded only once. CDR3 coding DNA: TGCGCCAGCAGTGAGAACCCGGGAATTCGAGGCACAGATACGCAGTATTTT. This gives the protein CASSENPGIRGTDTQYF. V gene TRBV10-1 combines with J gene TRBJ2-3; possibly TRBD2 for D (5 bases). V lost 2 bases and J 1 base, leaving 16 bases between the germline ends. The length of the CDR3 is 17 residues. Per the germline V gene, CDR1 is WNHNN and CDR2 is SYGVQD (reference sequence).

J is TRBJ1-2 and V is TRBV6-6, with D perhaps TRBD1 (5 bases). Trimming took 5 bases from V and 4 from J, leaving 11 bases between them. The CDR3 extends over 13 amino acids. The germline V gene has CDR1 MNHNY and CDR2 SVGAGI (reference sequence). Here the CDR3 reads CASSDPGLYGYTF. In DNA form, the CDR3 reads TGTGCCAGCAGTGACCCGGGACTCTATGGCTACACCTTC.

V usage is TRBV4-1 and J usage is TRBJ1-1; D is ambiguous. The CDR3 is 15 residues long. The V gene's germline CDR1 is MGHRA and CDR2 YSYEKL. V lost 0 bases and J lost 1, with 9 bases in between. In DNA form, the CDR3 reads TGCGCCAGCAGCCAAGATTGGCACACGAACACTGAAGCTTTCTTT. Its protein product is CASSQDWHTNTEAFF.

This clone has only a few counts. The chain links TRBV19 to TRBJ1-4; 11 bases are a match to TRBD1. The CDR3 runs to 15 residues. Looked up from germline, CDR1 is LNHDA and CDR2 is SQIVND (reference sequence). Trimming removed 5 bases from V and 7 bases from J; junction bases left unmatched: 6. CDR3 in DNA: TGTGCCAGTAGTCATCCCGGGACAGGGGGTGAAAAACTGTTTTTT. Protein product: CASSHPGTGGEKLFF.

CDR3 nucleotides: TGTGCCAGTAGTATCGGACAGGGGGCAAAGCAGTACTTC. This codes for CASSIGQGAKQYF. V gene TRBV19 combines with J gene TRBJ2-7, with TRBD1 identical over 11 bases. The CDR3 runs to 13 residues. The V gene end was trimmed by 3 bases and the J gene end by 8 bases; junction bases not matched to a gene: 3. Germline V gene sequence: CDR1 LNHDA, CDR2 SQIVND (reference sequence). Complete variable domain (other parts from reference TRBV19 and TRBJ2-7): DGGITQSPKYLFRKEGQNVTLSCEQNLNHDAMYWYRQDPGQGLRLIYYSQIVNDFQKGDIAEGYSVSREKKESFPLTVTSAQKNPTAFYLCASSIGQGAKQYFGPGTRLTVT.